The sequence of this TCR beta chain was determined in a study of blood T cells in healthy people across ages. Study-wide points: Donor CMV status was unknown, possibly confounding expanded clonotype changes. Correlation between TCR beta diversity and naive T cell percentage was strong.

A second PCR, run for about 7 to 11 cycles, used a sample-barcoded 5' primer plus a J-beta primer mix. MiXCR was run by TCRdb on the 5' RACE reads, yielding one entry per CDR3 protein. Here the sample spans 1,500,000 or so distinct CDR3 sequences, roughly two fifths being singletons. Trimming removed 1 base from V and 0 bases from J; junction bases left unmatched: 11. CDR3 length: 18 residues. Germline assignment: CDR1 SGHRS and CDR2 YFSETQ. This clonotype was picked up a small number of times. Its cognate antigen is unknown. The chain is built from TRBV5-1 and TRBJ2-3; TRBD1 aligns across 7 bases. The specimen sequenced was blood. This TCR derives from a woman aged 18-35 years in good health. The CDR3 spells CASSLPGTDLSSTDTQYF. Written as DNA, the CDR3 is TGCGCCAGCAGCTTGCCAGGGACAGATCTTTCTAGCACAGATACGCAGTATTTT.